Sequencing of this TCR beta chain was carried out in a study of shared clonotypes between healthy human individuals. It was into CD45RA+ naive and CD45RA-negative memory subsets that the CD4+ cells were split. Here immunoSEQ multiplex PCR was the method, and the copy in TCRdb shows in-frame clones only, minus some. The repertoire holds around 700,000 clones, about 78% seen once, with approximately 1.8% in the top ten. The sample taken for sequencing was memory CD4+ T cells sorted from blood. Subset meaning: CD45RA-negative fraction. The sequence derives from a woman aged 25 to 45 in good health.

The CDR3 spells CAWSNRRGGDGYTF. The CDR3, as DNA: TGTGCCTGGAGTAATAGACGGGGAGGGGATGGCTACACCTTC. The chain uses TRBV30 and TRBJ1-2; possibly TRBD1 for D (5 bases). V was clipped by 2 bases and J by 6 bases, with 16 bases between them. From germline, CDR1 is GTSNPN and CDR2 SVGIG (reference sequence). The CDR3 loop spans 14 amino acids. Filled out from reference TRBV30 and TRBJ1-2, the complete variable domain reads SQTIHQWPATLVQPVGSPLSLECTVEGTSNPNLYWYRQAAGRGLQLLFYSVGIGQISSEVPQNLSASRPQDRQFILSSKKLLLSDSGFYLCAWSNRRGGDGYTFGSGTRLTVV.